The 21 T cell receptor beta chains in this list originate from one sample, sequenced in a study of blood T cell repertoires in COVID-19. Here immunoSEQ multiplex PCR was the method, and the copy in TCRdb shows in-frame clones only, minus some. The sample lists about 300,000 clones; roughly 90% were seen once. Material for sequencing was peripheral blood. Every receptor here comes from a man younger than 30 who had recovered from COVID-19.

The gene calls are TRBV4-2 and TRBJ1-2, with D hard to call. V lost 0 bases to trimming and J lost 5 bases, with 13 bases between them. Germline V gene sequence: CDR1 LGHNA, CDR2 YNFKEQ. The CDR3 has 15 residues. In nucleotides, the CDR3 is TGTGCCAGCAGCCAAGATCGAGAACCAAATTATGGCTACACCTTC. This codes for CASSQDREPNYGYTF.

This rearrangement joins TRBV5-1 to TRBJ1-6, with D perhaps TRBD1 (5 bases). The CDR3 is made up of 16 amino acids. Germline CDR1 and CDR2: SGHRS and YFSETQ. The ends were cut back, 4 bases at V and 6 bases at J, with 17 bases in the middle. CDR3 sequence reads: CASSPPSTGSNSPLHF. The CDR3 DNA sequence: TGCGCCAGCAGCCCGCCAAGTACAGGCAGTAATTCACCCCTCCACTTT.

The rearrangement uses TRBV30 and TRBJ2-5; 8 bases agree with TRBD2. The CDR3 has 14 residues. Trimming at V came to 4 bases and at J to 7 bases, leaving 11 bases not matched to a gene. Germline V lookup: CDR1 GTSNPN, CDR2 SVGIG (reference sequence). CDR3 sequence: CAWTSGSGSVTQYF. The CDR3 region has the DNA TGTGCCTGGACCAGCGGGAGCGGGTCAGTGACCCAGTACTTC.

The CDR3, as DNA: TGTGCCAGCAGCTATGGGGCGAGTCAATCCTACGAGCAGTACTTC. It yields the protein CASSYGASQSYEQYF. The rearrangement joins TRBV6-5 to TRBJ2-7; possible D gene TRBD1, 5 bases. The CDR3 is 15 amino acids. V gave up 6 bases and J gave up 1 base, with 16 bases separating them. Germline V gives CDR1 MNHEY, CDR2 SVGAGI.

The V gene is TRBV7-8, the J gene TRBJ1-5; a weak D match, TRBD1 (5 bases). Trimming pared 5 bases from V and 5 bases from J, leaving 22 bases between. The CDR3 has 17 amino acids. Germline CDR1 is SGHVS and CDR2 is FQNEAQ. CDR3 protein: CASSRGPLGGFYQPQHF. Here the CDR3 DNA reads TGTGCCAGCAGCCGAGGGCCTCTGGGGGGGTTTTATCAGCCCCAGCATTTT.

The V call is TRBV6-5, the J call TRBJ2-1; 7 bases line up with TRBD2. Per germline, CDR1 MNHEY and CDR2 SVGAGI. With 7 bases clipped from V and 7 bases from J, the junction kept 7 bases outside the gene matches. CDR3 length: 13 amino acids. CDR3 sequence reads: CASNRREGNEQFF. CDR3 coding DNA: TGTGCCAGCAATCGGAGGGAGGGGAATGAGCAGTTCTTC.

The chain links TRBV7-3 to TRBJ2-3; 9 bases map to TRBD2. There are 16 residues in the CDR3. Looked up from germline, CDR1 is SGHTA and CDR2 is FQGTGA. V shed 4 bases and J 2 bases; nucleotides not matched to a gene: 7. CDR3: CASSSGLARYTDTQYF. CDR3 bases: TGTGCCAGCAGCTCCGGACTAGCGAGGTACACAGATACGCAGTATTTT.

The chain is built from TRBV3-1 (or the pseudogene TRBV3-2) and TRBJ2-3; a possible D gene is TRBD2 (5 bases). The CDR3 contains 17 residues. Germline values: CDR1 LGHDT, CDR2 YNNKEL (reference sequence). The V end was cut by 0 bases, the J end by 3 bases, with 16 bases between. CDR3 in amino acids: CASSQDISGSWTDTQYF. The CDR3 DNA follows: TGTGCCAGCAGCCAAGATATCAGCGGAAGCTGGACAGATACGCAGTATTTT.

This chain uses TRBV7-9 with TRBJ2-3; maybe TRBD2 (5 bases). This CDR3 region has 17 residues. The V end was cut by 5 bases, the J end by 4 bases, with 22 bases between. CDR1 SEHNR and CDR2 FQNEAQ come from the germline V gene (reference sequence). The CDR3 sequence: CASSKAGLASMADTQYF. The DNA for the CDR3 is TGTGCCAGCAGCAAAGCTGGGCTAGCCTCAATGGCAGATACGCAGTATTTT.

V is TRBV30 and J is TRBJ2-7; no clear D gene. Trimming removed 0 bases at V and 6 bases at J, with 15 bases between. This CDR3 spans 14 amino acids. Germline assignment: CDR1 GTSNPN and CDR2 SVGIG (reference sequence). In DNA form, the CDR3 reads TGTGCCTGGAGTGTGGGCCCCCAGCCGCTCGAGCAGTACTTC. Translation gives CAWSVGPQPLEQYF.

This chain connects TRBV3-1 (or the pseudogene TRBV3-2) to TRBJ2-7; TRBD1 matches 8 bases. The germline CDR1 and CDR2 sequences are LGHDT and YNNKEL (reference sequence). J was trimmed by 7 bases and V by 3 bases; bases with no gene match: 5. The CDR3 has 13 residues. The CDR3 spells CASSQDRVREQYF. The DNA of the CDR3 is TGTGCCAGCAGCCAGGACAGGGTCCGGGAGCAGTACTTC.

CDR3 in DNA: TGTGCCATCAGTGAGTTAGACAGGGTTTTTGACCAAGAGACCCAGTACTTC. This gives the protein CAISELDRVFDQETQYF. The chain combines TRBV10-3 with TRBJ2-5; 7 bases fit TRBD1. Germline CDR1 and CDR2: ENHRY and SYGVKD. V gave up 1 base and J gave up 0 bases; unmatched junction bases: 8. The CDR3 spans 17 residues.

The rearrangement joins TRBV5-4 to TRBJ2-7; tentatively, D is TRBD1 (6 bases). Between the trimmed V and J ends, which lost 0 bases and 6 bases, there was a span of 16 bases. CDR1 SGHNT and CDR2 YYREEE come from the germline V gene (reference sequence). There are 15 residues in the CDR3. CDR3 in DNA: TGTGCCAGCAGCTTGGACTTGAGGGGGATTGGCGAGCAGTACTTC. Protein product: CASSLDLRGIGEQYF.

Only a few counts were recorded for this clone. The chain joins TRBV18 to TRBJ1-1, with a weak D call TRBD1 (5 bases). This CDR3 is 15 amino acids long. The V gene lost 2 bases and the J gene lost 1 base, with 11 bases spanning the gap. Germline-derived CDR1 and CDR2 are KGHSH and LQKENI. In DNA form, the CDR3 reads TGTGCCAGCTCACCAGACCCTCAGGGGAACACTGAAGCTTTCTTT. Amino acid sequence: CASSPDPQGNTEAFF.

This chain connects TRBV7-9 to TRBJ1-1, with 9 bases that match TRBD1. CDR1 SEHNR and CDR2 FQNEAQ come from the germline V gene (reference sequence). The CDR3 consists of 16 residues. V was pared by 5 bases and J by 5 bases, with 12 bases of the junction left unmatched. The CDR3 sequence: CASSAAKDRGRTEAFF. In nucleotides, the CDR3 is TGTGCCAGCAGCGCCGCGAAGGACAGGGGAAGAACTGAAGCTTTCTTT.

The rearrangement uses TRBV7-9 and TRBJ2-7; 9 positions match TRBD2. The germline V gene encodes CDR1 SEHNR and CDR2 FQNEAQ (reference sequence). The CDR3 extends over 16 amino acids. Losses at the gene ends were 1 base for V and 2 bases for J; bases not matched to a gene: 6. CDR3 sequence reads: CASSLDAREGPYEQYF. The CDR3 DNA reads TGTGCCAGCAGCTTAGACGCGCGGGAGGGCCCCTACGAGCAGTACTTC.

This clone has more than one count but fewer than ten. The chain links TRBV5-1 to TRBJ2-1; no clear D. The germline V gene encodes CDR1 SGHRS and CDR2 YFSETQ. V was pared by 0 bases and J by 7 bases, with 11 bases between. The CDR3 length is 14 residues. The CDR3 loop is CASSLVDKRNEQFF. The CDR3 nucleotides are TGCGCCAGCAGCTTGGTAGATAAGAGAAATGAGCAGTTCTTC.

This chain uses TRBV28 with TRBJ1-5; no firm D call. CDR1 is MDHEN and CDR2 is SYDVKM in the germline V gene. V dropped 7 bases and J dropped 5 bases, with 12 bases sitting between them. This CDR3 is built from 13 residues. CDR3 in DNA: TGTGCCAGCAACACACGGGGAGATCAGCCCCAGCATTTT. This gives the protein CASNTRGDQPQHF.

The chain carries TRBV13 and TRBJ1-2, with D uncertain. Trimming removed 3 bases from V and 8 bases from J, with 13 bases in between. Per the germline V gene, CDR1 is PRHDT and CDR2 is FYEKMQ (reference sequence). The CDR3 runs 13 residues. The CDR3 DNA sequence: TGTGCCAGCAGCTTCTTTGGGGAGGAGGGCTACACCTTC. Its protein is CASSFFGEEGYTF.

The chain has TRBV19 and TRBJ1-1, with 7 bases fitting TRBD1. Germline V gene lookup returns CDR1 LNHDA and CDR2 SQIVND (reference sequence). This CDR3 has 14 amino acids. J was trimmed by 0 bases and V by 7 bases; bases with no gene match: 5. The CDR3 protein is CASMQGQMNTEAFF. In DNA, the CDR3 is TGTGCCAGTATGCAGGGACAGATGAACACTGAAGCTTTCTTT.

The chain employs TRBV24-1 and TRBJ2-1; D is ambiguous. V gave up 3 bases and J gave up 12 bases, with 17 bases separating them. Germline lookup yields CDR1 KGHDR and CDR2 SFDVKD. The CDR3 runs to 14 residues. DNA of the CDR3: TGTGCCACCAGTGATGACCGACCCACGAGGAGGCAGTTCTTC. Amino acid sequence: CATSDDRPTRRQFF.